The sequence of this TCR beta chain was determined in a study of blood T cell repertoires in COVID-19. In the study overall: T cells, B-cell-depleted T cells, or PBMCs provided the cDNA or gDNA that served as material.

To note about this clone: Additional DNA sequences in this sample encode the identical CDR3.

Those enrolled in Seattle joined during active infection and were followed longitudinally afterward. Sequencing was performed with immunoSEQ multiplex PCR; in TCRdb, only in-frame clones are kept and a portion is missing. The table records about 150,000 clones, around 83% of them present only once. The V and J ends lost 4 bases and 5 bases respectively, with 5 bases between them. Germline V CDR1 and CDR2: LNHDA, SQIVND (reference sequence). This CDR3 is 11 amino acids long. The TCR was taken from a woman aged 55-70 years with COVID-19, enrolled during active disease. Sample: peripheral blood. The chain has TRBV19 and TRBJ1-2; D unclear. In DNA, the CDR3 is TGTGCCAGTAGTAGCGGGTATGGCTACACCTTC. Translating it yields CASSSGYGYTF.